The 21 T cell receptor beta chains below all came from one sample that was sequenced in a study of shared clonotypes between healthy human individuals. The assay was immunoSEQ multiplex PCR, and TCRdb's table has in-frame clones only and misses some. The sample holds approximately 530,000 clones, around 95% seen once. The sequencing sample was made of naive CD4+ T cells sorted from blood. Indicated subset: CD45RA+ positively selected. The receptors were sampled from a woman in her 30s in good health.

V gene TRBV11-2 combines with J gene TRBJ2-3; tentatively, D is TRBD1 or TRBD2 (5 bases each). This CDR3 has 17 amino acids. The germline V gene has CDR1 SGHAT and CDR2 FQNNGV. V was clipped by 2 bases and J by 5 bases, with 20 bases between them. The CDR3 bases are TGTGCCAGCAGCTTACAAACCGGGACCGCAATGGGAGATACGCAGTATTTT. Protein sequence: CASSLQTGTAMGDTQYF.

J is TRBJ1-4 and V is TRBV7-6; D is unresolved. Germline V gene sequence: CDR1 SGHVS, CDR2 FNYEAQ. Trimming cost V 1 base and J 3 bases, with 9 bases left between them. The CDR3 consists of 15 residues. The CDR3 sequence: CASSLGAAPNEKLFF. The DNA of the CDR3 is TGTGCCAGCAGCTTAGGGGCAGCTCCTAATGAAAAACTGTTTTTT.

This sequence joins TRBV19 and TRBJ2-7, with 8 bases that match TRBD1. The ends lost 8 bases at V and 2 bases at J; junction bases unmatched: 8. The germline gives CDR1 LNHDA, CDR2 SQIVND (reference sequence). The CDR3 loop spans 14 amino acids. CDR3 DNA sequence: TGTGCCAGTTCTCCGGACAGGGTGGCCTACGAGCAGTACTTC. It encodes CASSPDRVAYEQYF.

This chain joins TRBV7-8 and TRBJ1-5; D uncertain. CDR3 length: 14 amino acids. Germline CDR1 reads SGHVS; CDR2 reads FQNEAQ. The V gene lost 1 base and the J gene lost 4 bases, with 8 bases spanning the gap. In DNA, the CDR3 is TGTGCCAGCAGCTTAGGGCCGGGAAATCAGCCCCAGCATTTT. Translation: CASSLGPGNQPQHF.

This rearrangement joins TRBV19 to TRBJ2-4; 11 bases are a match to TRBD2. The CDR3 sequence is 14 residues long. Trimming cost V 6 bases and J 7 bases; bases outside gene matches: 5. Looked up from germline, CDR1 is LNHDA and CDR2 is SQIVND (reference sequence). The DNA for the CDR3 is TGTGCCAGTAGACAGGTAGCGGGGGGGAACATTCAGTACTTC. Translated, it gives CASRQVAGGNIQYF.

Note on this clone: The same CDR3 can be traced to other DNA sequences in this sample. The CDR3 region has the DNA TGTGCCAGCAGTTTATACACAGATACGCAGTATTTT. This translates into CASSLYTDTQYF. This chain connects TRBV28 to TRBJ2-3; D not certain. From germline, CDR1 is MDHEN and CDR2 SYDVKM. The CDR3 covers 12 residues. Trimming took 1 base from V and 2 from J, leaving 1 base between them.

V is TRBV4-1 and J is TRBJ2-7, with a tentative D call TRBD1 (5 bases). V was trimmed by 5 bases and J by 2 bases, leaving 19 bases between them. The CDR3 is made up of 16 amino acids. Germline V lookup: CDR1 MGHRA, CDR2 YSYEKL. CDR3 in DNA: TGCGCCAGCAGCTTCCCCCCAGGGAAGGGCACCTACGAGCAGTACTTC. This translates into CASSFPPGKGTYEQYF.

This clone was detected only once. The DNA for the CDR3 is TGTGCCAGCAGTTTCCCTTTCGGACAGGGGTCCGAAAAACTGTTTTTT. Protein product: CASSFPFGQGSEKLFF. The gene calls are TRBV28 and TRBJ1-4, with 9 bases aligning to TRBD1. V was clipped by 3 bases and J by 8 bases; unmatched bases: 10. Germline V gives CDR1 MDHEN, CDR2 SYDVKM. This CDR3 contains 16 residues.

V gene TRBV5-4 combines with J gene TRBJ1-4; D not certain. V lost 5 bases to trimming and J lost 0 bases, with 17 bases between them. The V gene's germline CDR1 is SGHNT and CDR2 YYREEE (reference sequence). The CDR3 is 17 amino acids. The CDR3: CASSRADRLTTNEKLFF. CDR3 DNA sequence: TGTGCCAGCAGTAGGGCCGACCGATTAACAACTAATGAAAAACTGTTTTTT.

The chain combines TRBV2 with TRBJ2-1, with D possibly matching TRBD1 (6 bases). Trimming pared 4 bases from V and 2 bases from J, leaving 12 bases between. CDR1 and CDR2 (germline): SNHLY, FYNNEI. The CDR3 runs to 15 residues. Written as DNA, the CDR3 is TGTGCCAGCAGTGGAGGTCAGGGGCCCTACAATGAGCAGTTCTTC. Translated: CASSGGQGPYNEQFF.

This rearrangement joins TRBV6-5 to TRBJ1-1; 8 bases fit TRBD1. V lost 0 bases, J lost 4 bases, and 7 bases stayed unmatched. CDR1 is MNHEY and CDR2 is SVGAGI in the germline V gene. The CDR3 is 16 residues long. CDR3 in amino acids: CASSYSAGGLGTEAFF. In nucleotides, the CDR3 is TGTGCCAGCAGTTACTCGGCAGGGGGCCTTGGCACTGAAGCTTTCTTT.

The CDR3 protein is CATSRGGGSTEEYF. CDR3 nucleotide sequence: TGTGCCACCAGCAGAGGCGGGGGGAGCACAGAGGAGTACTTC. The genes are TRBV15 and TRBJ2-7; 8 nucleotides align to TRBD2. The CDR3 covers 14 residues. Germline CDR1 is LNHNV and CDR2 is YYDKDF (reference sequence). V was pared by 1 base and J by 11 bases, with 10 bases of the junction left unmatched.

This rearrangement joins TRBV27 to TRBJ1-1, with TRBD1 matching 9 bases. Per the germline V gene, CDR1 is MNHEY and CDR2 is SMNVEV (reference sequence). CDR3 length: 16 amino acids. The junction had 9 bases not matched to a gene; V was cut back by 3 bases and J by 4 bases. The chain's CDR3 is CASSFWGQGAGTEAFF. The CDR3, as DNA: TGTGCCAGCAGTTTCTGGGGACAGGGCGCAGGCACTGAAGCTTTCTTT.

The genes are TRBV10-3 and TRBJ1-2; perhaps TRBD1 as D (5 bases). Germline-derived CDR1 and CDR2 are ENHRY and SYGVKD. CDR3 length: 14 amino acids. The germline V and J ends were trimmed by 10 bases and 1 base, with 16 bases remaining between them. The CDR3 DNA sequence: TGTGCCACGGGGGAGTGGGGAGGTAACTATGGCTACACCTTC. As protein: CATGEWGGNYGYTF.

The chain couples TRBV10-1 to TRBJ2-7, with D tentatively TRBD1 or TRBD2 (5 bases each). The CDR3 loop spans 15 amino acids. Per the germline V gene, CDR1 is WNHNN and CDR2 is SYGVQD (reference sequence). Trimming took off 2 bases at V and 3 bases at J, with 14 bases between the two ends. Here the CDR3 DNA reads TGCGCCAGCAGTGAGGGGGCAGCCGGGGACTACGAGCAGTACTTC. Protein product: CASSEGAAGDYEQYF.

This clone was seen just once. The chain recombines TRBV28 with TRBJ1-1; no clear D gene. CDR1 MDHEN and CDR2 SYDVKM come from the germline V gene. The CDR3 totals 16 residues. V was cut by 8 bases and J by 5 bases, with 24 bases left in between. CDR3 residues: CASDSRGSPRGTEAFF. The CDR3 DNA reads TGTGCCAGCGATTCCCGCGGCTCCCCAAGAGGAACTGAAGCTTTCTTT.

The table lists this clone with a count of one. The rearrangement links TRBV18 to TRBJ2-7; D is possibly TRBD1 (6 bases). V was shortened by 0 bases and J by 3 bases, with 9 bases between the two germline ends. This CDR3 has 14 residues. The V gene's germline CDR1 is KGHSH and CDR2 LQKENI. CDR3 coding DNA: TGTGCCAGCTCACCACCGACAGGAATCTACGAGCAGTACTTC. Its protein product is CASSPPTGIYEQYF.

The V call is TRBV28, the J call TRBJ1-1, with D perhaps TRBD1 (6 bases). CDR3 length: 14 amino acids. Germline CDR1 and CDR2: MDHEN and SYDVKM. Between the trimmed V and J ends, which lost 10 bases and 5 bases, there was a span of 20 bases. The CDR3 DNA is TGTGCCACCCTCATTCGACAGGAGAGGACTGAAGCTTTCTTT. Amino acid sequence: CATLIRQERTEAFF.

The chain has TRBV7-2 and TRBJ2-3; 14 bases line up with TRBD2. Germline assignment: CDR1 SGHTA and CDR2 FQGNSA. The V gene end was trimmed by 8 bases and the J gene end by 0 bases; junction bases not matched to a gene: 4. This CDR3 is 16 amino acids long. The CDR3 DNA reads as TGTGCCAGCTCGACTAGCGGGAGGGTTAGCACAGATACGCAGTATTTT. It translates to CASSTSGRVSTDTQYF.

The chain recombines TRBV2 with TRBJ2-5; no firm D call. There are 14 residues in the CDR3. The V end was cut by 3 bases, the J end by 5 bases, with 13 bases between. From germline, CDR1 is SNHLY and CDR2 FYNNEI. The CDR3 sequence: CASSEWDPLETQYF. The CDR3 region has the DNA TGTGCCAGCAGTGAGTGGGATCCTCTTGAGACCCAGTACTTC.

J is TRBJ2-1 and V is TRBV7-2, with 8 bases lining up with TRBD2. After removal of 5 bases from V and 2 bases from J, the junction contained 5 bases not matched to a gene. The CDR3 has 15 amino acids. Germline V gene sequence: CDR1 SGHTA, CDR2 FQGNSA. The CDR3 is CASSPGLVAYNEQFF. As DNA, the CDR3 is TGTGCCAGCAGCCCGGGACTAGTGGCCTACAATGAGCAGTTCTTC.